The present T cell receptor beta chain was sequenced within a study of blood T cell repertoires in COVID-19. Study as a whole: PBMCs, B-cell-depleted T cells, or T cells were the source of the cDNA or gDNA that made up the material.

This CDR3 region has 15 residues. Per germline, CDR1 LNHDA and CDR2 SQIVND (reference sequence). Trimming cost V 5 bases and J 7 bases; bases outside gene matches: 8. Some clones are missing from TCRdb's copy, which holds only in-frame ones; the method was immunoSEQ multiplex PCR. The table has approximately 140,000 clones, 84% seen once. The origin of this receptor is an elderly woman in a cohort sampled during active or convalescent COVID-19. The chain joins TRBV19 to TRBJ1-2; 12 bases map to TRBD1. The specimen sequenced was peripheral blood. This CDR3 reads CASSPSRDRGLGYTF. The CDR3 DNA reads as TGTGCCAGTAGTCCTTCCCGGGACAGGGGGCTTGGCTACACCTTC. Complete variable domain (other parts from reference TRBV19 and TRBJ1-2): DGGITQSPKYLFRKEGQNVTLSCEQNLNHDAMYWYRQDPGQGLRLIYYSQIVNDFQKGDIAEGYSVSREKKESFPLTVTSAQKNPTAFYLCASSPSRDRGLGYTFGSGTRLTVV.